This T cell receptor beta chain was recovered during a study of shared clonotypes between healthy human individuals. Whole-study findings and limits: Rarefaction demonstrated incomplete sorted-subset sequencing despite large depth.

A note on this clone: What it binds is not known.

The CDR3 is made up of 13 amino acids. V was shortened by 2 bases and J by 10 bases, with 15 bases between the two germline ends. CDR1 is MNHEY and CDR2 is SVGAGI in the germline V gene. Donors had no recently reported acute infections or vaccinations and were HIV-negative. In the sorted-subset replicate PCRs, about 200 ng DNA, roughly 30,000 T cell genomes, was used. Sequenced by immunoSEQ multiplex PCR; TCRdb stores in-frame clones only, minus some. This sample carries about 600,000 clones, approximately 97% of them seen once, and the ten largest clones take around 0.06%. V gene TRBV6-5 combines with J gene TRBJ2-7; D tentatively reads TRBD1 or TRBD2 (5 bases each). The TCR sequence derives from a woman in her 30s in good health. Material for sequencing was naive CD4+ T cells sorted from blood. Subset here: CD45RA+ positively selected. CDR3 in DNA: TGTGCCAGCAGTTACGGGGGAGATGAAAACCAGTACTTC. Its protein product is CASSYGGDENQYF.